This TCR beta chain was recorded in a study of OX40 agonist ivuxolimab in advanced cancers. Germline V gives CDR1 SGHRS, CDR2 YFSETQ. The V and J ends lost 2 bases and 5 bases, in that order; junction bases with no gene match: 6. The CDR3 extends over 14 amino acids. Baseline was the first blood sampling point, followed by cycle 4 day 1 and cycle 7 day 1. Sequencing used immunoSEQ multiplex PCR; TCRdb keeps in-frame clones, though not all of them. The profile shows more than 75,000 clones, over 75% of them singletons. J is TRBJ1-2 and V is TRBV5-1, with 7 bases fitting TRBD1. The source of this sequence is an adult with an advanced solid tumor such as melanoma, head and neck, liver or kidney cancer. Sequencing was performed on CD4+ or CD8+ T cells sorted from blood, taken in a trial of the OX40 agonist ivuxolimab. DNA of the CDR3: TGCGCCAGCAGCTTTACAGGGGCAGGTTATGGCTACACCTTC. It specifies CASSFTGAGYGYTF.